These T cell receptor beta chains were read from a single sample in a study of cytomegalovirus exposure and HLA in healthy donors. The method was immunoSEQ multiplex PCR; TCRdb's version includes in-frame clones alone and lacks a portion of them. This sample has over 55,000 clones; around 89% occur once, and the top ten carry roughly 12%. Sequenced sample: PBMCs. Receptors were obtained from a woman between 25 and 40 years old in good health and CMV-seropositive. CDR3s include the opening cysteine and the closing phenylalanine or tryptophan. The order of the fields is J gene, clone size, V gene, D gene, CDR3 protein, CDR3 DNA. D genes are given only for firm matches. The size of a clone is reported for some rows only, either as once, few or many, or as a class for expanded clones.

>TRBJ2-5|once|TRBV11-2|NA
CASSSQETQYF
TGTGCCAGCAGCTCACAAGAGACCCAGTACTTC
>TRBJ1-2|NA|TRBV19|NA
CASSYRQNYGYTF
TGTGCCAGTAGTTACCGACAGAACTATGGCTACACCTTC
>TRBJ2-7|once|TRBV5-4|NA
CASSPRGNYYEQYF
TGTGCCAGCAGCCCCCGGGGGAATTACTACGAGCAGTACTTC
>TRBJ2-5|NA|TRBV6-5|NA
CASSYSMGQQETQYF
TGTGCCAGCAGTTACTCGATGGGACAACAAGAGACCCAGTACTTC
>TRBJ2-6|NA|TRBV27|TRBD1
CASSPSPGQGFSGANVLTF
TGTGCCAGCAGTCCCTCCCCGGGACAGGGTTTCTCTGGGGCCAACGTCCTGACTTTC
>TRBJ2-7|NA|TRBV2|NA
CASSVGGGLSYEQYF
TGTGCCAGCAGCGTAGGGGGGGGGCTCTCCTACGAGCAGTACTTC
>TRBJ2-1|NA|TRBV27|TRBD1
CASSRQGARYNEQFF
TGTGCCAGCAGTCGACAGGGGGCCCGATACAATGAGCAGTTCTTC
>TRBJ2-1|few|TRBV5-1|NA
CASTTGVPYNEQFF
TGCGCCAGCACCACGGGAGTCCCCTACAATGAGCAGTTCTTC
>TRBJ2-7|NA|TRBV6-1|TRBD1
CASSKPGQGMYEQYF
TGTGCCAGCAGTAAACCGGGACAGGGGATGTACGAGCAGTACTTC
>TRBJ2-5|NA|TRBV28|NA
CASSFNLYLGQSSGSGETQYF
TGTGCCAGCAGTTTCAACCTCTACCTGGGACAGAGCAGCGGGAGTGGTGAGACCCAGTACTTC
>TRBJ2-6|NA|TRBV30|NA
CAWAKGAGTRGANVLTF
TGTGCCTGGGCCAAAGGCGCGGGGACGCGTGGGGCCAACGTCCTGACTTTC
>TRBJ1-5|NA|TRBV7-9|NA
CASSLVGTQPQHF
TGTGCCAGCAGCTTAGTTGGCACTCAGCCCCAGCATTTT
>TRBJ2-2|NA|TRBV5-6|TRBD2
CASSTGASGRAVVTGELFF
TGTGCCAGCAGCACTGGGGCTAGCGGGAGGGCCGTGGTCACCGGGGAGCTGTTTTTT
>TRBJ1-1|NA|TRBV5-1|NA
CASTSMFRNGGFWAVGQAFF
TGCGCCAGCACCAGCATGTTCAGGAACGGAGGTTTCTGGGCAGTTGGTCAAGCTTTCTTT
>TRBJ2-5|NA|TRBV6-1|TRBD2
CATGGLAGGGTQYF
TGTGCGACGGGAGGACTAGCGGGAGGGGGGACCCAGTACTTC
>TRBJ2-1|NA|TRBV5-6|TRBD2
CASSPGTSGRAGYNEQFF
TGTGCCAGCAGCCCGGGGACTAGCGGGAGGGCTGGCTACAATGAGCAGTTCTTC
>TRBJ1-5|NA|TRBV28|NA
CASSLLQGGWDSNQPQHF
TGTGCCAGCAGTTTATTACAGGGAGGGTGGGATAGCAATCAGCCCCAGCATTTT
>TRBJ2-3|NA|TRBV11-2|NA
CASSFSVFTDTQYF
TGTGCCAGCAGCTTTTCGGTCTTCACAGATACGCAGTATTTT
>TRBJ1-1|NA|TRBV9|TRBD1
CATSGTVNTEAFF
TGTGCCACTTCCGGGACAGTGAACACTGAAGCTTTCTTT
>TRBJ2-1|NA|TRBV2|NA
CARHRADNNEQFF
TGTGCCAGGCACAGGGCGGACAACAATGAGCAGTTCTTC
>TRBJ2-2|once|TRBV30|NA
CAWSVAPNTGELFF
TGTGCCTGGAGTGTTGCGCCGAACACCGGGGAGCTGTTTTTT
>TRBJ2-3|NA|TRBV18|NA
CASSLSIFRGRDTSTDTQYF
TGTGCCAGCTCACTCTCCATATTTCGGGGAAGGGACACTAGCACAGATACGCAGTATTTT
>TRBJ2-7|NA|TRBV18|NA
CASSLGLPYEQYF
TGTGCCAGCTCACTAGGACTACCCTACGAGCAGTACTTC
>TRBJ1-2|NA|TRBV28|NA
CASTISQGGYTF
TGTGCCAGCACCATCAGCCAGGGTGGCTACACCTTC
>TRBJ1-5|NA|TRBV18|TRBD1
CASSRTGNGNQPQHF
TGTGCCAGCTCACGGACAGGGAATGGCAATCAGCCCCAGCATTTT
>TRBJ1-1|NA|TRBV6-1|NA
CASSDLDKNTEAFF
TGTGCCAGCAGTGACTTAGACAAGAACACTGAAGCTTTCTTT
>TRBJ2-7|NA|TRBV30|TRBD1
CACQTGGSSYEQYF
TGTGCCTGCCAGACAGGGGGCAGCTCCTACGAGCAGTACTTC
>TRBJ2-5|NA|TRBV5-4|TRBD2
CASSLGLAKETQYF
TGTGCCAGCAGCTTGGGACTAGCGAAGGAGACCCAGTACTTC
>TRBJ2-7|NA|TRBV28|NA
CASSPPHQRGEQYF
TGTGCCAGCAGTCCGCCCCACCAACGGGGGGAGCAGTACTTC
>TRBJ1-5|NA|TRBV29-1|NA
CRHAGGIGTGSNQPQHF
TGCAGACACGCGGGAGGCATCGGGACTGGTAGCAATCAGCCCCAGCATTTT
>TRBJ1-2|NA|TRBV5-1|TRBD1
CASSLNWDSLYGYTF
TGCGCCAGCAGCTTAAATTGGGACAGCCTCTATGGCTACACCTTC
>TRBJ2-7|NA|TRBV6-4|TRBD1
CASSEGDRTDLGCEQYF
TGTGCCAGCAGTGAAGGGGACAGGACGGATCTTGGCTGCGAGCAGTACTTC
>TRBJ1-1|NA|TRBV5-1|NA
CASSPRGHNTEAFF
TGCGCCAGCAGCCCGAGAGGACACAACACTGAAGCTTTCTTT
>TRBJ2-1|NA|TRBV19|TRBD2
CASLFFAGVTGDEQFF
TGTGCCAGTTTATTCTTTGCGGGAGTTACGGGCGATGAGCAGTTCTTC
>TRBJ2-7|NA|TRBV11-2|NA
CASSLVGRDYEQYF
TGTGCCAGCAGCTTAGTTGGCAGGGATTACGAGCAGTACTTC
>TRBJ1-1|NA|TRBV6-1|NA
CASSEWGGNTEAFF
TGTGCCAGCAGTGAGTGGGGGGGGAACACTGAAGCTTTCTTT
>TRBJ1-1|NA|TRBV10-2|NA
CASSEFRGGTEAFF
TGCGCCAGCAGTGAATTTAGGGGTGGCACTGAAGCTTTCTTT
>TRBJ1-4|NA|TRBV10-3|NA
CAISEGYSYNEKLFF
TGTGCCATCAGTGAGGGGTACAGCTATAATGAAAAACTGTTTTTT
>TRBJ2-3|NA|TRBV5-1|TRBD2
CASSLASGSTDTQYF
TGCGCCAGCAGCTTGGCTAGCGGAAGCACAGATACGCAGTATTTT
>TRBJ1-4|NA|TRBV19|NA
CASRVAANEKLFF
TGTGCCAGTAGAGTCGCGGCTAATGAAAAACTGTTTTTT
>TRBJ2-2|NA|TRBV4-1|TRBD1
CASSQARDRVLAGELFF
TGCGCCAGCAGCCAAGCAAGGGACAGGGTTCTGGCCGGGGAGCTGTTTTTT
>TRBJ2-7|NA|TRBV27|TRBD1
CASSLLGTGAYEQYF
TGTGCCAGCAGTTTACTGGGGACAGGAGCCTACGAGCAGTACTTC
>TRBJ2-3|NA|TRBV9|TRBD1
CASSVVGQGARDTQYF
TGTGCCAGCAGCGTAGTCGGACAGGGGGCTAGGGATACGCAGTATTTT
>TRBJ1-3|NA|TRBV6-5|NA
CASSYSGSSGNTIYF
TGTGCCAGCAGTTACTCGGGCTCCTCTGGAAACACCATATATTTT
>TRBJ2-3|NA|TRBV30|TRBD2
CASKRGQRGLGTQYF
TGTGCCTCAAAGCGGGGCCAACGAGGTTTGGGTACGCAGTATTTT
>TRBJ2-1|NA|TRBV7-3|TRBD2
CASSLAGRIYNEQFF
TGTGCCAGCAGCCTAGCGGGAAGGATCTACAATGAGCAGTTCTTC
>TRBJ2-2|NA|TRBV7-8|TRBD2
CASSSRASGAGNTGELFF
TGTGCCAGCAGCTCAAGAGCTAGCGGAGCTGGGAACACCGGGGAGCTGTTTTTT
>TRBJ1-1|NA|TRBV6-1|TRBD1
CASSPGTGVFTEAFF
TGTGCCAGCAGTCCCGGGACAGGGGTGTTCACTGAAGCTTTCTTT
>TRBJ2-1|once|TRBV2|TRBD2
CASSDTSGGPNEQFF
TGTGCCAGCAGTGATACTAGCGGAGGCCCCAATGAGCAGTTCTTC
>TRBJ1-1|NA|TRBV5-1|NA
CASSLSAGNTEAFF
TGCGCCAGCAGCTTGTCGGCAGGGAACACTGAAGCTTTCTTT
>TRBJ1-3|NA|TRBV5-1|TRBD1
CASSLGDRDLNTIYF
TGCGCCAGCAGCTTGGGGGACAGGGACCTAAACACCATATATTTT
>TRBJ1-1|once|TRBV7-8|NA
CASSSQVEAFF
TGTGCCAGCAGCTCCCAGGTTGAAGCTTTCTTT
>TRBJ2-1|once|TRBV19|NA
CASMRGVDYNEQFF
TGTGCCAGTATGCGCGGGGTGGACTACAATGAGCAGTTCTTC
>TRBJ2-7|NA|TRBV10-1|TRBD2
CASAGAYEQYF
TGCGCCAGCGCGGGGGCCTACGAGCAGTACTTC
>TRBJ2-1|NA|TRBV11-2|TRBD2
CASSLQLAGGSREQFF
TGTGCCAGCAGCTTGCAACTAGCGGGAGGGTCCAGGGAGCAGTTCTTC
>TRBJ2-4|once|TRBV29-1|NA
CSVVWTVGNIQYF
TGCAGCGTTGTATGGACAGTCGGGAACATTCAGTACTTC
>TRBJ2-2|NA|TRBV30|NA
CAWSEWPGELFF
TGTGCCTGGAGTGAATGGCCCGGGGAGCTGTTTTTT
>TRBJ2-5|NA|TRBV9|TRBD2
CASSVGSSGQETQYF
TGTGCCAGCAGCGTAGGATCTAGCGGGCAAGAGACCCAGTACTTC
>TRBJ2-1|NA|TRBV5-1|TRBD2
CASSSGLGNEQFF
TGCGCCAGCAGCTCGGGACTAGGGAATGAGCAGTTCTTC